This T cell receptor (beta chain) was obtained from a study of CD8 T cells in ankylosing spondylitis. General study findings and limits: Previously reported in reactive arthritis synovial fluid and blood were some of the motif variants. About 8 highly homologous variants made up a TCR beta motif, and this motif appeared characteristic of ankylosing spondylitis blood.

After removal of 3 bases from V and 4 bases from J, the junction contained 4 bases not matched to a gene. Germline V CDR1 and CDR2: DFQATT, SNEGSKA (reference sequence). This CDR3 comprises 14 residues. The sample holds a few counts of this clonotype. Its antigen is as yet unknown. TCRdb used MiXCR to reprocess the 5' RACE reads, holding one entry per CDR3 protein. The data hold a few hundred thousand distinct CDR3 sequences, with less than 25% observed a single time. This clonotype was obtained from a female donor with ankylosing spondylitis or in good health (not recorded which). This chain uses TRBV20-1 with TRBJ2-3, with TRBD2 identical over 10 bases. The sample comprised blood, either unsorted or a sorted T cell fraction (not recorded which). The DNA for the CDR3 is TGCAGTGCTAGTCAAGCGGGAGGGCCAGATACGCAGTATTTT. This gives the protein CSASQAGGPDTQYF.